The 14 T cell receptor beta chains listed next were all sequenced from one sample in a study of CD8 T cells in ankylosing spondylitis. MiXCR, applied by TCRdb to the 5' RACE reads, yields one record per CDR3 protein. The data show several thousand distinct CDR3 sequences, with 8.2% seen just once and around 23% held by the top ten. The specimen was blood, either unsorted or a sorted T cell fraction (not recorded which). The receptor set was obtained from a male donor with ankylosing spondylitis or in good health (not recorded which).

This clonotype was recorded many times. The chain combines TRBV9 with TRBJ2-2; either TRBD1 or TRBD2 may fit D (5 bases each). CDR3 length: 16 amino acids. The V and J ends lost 0 bases and 3 bases respectively, with 12 bases between them. CDR1 and CDR2 (germline): SGDLS, YYNGEE. CDR3 DNA sequence: TGTGCCAGCAGCGTAGGTGGGACGGGATACACCGGGGAGCTGTTTTTT. It codes for CASSVGGTGYTGELFF.

Within the sample, this clonotype is medium-sized. This chain links TRBV9 with TRBJ2-1; 12 bases match TRBD2. The CDR3 spans 18 residues. In germline, CDR1 is SGDLS, CDR2 YYNGEE. V lost 0 bases to trimming and J lost 2 bases; unmatched junction nucleotides: 6. CDR3 sequence (DNA): TGTGCCAGCAGCGTAGAGGGGCTAGCGGGGGGGCCCTACAATGAGCAGTTCTTC. Residues: CASSVEGLAGGPYNEQFF. Full variable domain (remainder filled in from reference TRBV9 and TRBJ2-1): DSGVTQTPKHLITATGQRVTLRCSPRSGDLSVYWYQQSLDQGLQFLIQYYNGEERAKGNILERFSAQQFPDLHSELNLSSLELGDSALYFCASSVEGLAGGPYNEQFFGPGTRLTVL.

In its sample, this clonotype ranks as medium-sized. This chain links TRBV9 with TRBJ1-5; D remains unclear. This CDR3 contains 14 residues. Trimming took off 2 bases at V and 3 bases at J, with 9 bases between the two ends. The germline CDR1 and CDR2 sequences are SGDLS and YYNGEE. CDR3 sequence: CASSVGQFNQPQHF. CDR3 bases: TGTGCCAGCAGCGTGGGTCAGTTCAATCAGCCCCAGCATTTT.

The chain links TRBV9 to TRBJ2-1, with 8 bases identical to TRBD2. This CDR3 spans 18 amino acids. After removal of 0 bases from V and 4 bases from J, the junction contained 12 bases not matched to a gene. Germline CDR1 and CDR2: SGDLS and YYNGEE. CDR3 bases: TGTGCCAGCAGCGTAGAGGGCTATGAGGTAGCGGGGTACAATGAGCAGTTCTTC. Encoded protein: CASSVEGYEVAGYNEQFF.

This clonotype has a handful of counts. CDR3 region: CASSVGGRGNEQFF. CDR3 DNA: TGTGCCAGCAGCGTAGGAGGTAGGGGGAATGAGCAGTTCTTC. J is TRBJ2-1 and V is TRBV9, with D possibly TRBD1 on 6 matching bases. The germline CDR1 and CDR2 sequences are SGDLS and YYNGEE. The CDR3 extends over 14 amino acids. The V and J ends lost 0 bases and 7 bases respectively, with 11 bases between them.

The chain combines TRBV9 with TRBJ2-5; D is ambiguous. The V end was cut by 4 bases, the J end by 5 bases, with 15 bases between. This CDR3 is built from 14 residues. Germline V gene lookup returns CDR1 SGDLS and CDR2 YYNGEE. The CDR3 is CASSPRPDRETQYF. The CDR3 DNA sequence: TGTGCCAGCAGCCCGCGACCGGATCGGGAGACCCAGTACTTC.

In its sample, this clonotype was seen once. The V gene is TRBV9, the J gene TRBJ2-3; no clear D. Germline CDR1 and CDR2: SGDLS and YYNGEE. The CDR3 length is 14 residues. The ends were cut back, 6 bases at V and 5 bases at J, with 16 bases in the middle. The CDR3 coding sequence is TGTGCCAGCACCCTTTTGGCAGACTTAGATACGCAGTATTTT. Translating gives CASTLLADLDTQYF.

This clonotype appeared many times. The V and J genes are TRBV9 and TRBJ2-1; weak D call: TRBD1 (6 bases). The V end lost 0 bases, the J end lost 1 base, and 11 bases lay between the germline ends. Germline-derived CDR1 and CDR2 are SGDLS and YYNGEE. This CDR3 has 16 amino acids. CDR3 amino acids: CASSVDPGTSYNEQFF. CDR3 DNA: TGTGCCAGCAGCGTAGACCCCGGGACATCCTACAATGAGCAGTTCTTC.

A single count supports this clonotype. A read error is possible here, since a much larger clone lies one base away. The chain recombines TRBV9 with TRBJ2-3; perhaps D is TRBD1 or TRBD2 (5 bases each). The germline V gene has CDR1 SGDLS and CDR2 YYNGEE. The CDR3 totals 14 residues. CDR3 coding DNA: TGTGCCAGCAGCGTAGGTGGGGGAACAGATTCGCAGTATTTT. This translates into CASSVGGGTDSQYF.

This clonotype ranks as medium-sized. The J gene is TRBJ1-1, the V gene TRBV9; perhaps TRBD1 as D (5 bases). Germline V gene sequence: CDR1 SGDLS, CDR2 YYNGEE. Trimming took off 4 bases at V and 4 bases at J, with 14 bases between the two ends. The CDR3 covers 14 residues. In DNA form, the CDR3 reads TGTGCCAGCAGCCCCGGGAGGGGTAGCACTGAAGCTTTCTTT. Protein sequence: CASSPGRGSTEAFF.

V gene TRBV9 combines with J gene TRBJ2-1, with 8 positions matching TRBD1. V trimming: 7 bases; J trimming: 3 bases; junction bases outside the gene matches: 6. The CDR3 loop spans 14 amino acids. The germline CDR1 and CDR2 sequences are SGDLS and YYNGEE. Here the CDR3 DNA reads TGTGCCAGCGGACAGGGTCCAAGCTACAATGAGCAGTTCTTC. Amino acid sequence: CASGQGPSYNEQFF.

This clonotype appeared a few times. The gene calls are TRBV9 and TRBJ2-5; 8 nucleotides line up with TRBD1. The CDR3 has 14 amino acids. With 2 bases clipped from V and 2 bases from J, the junction kept 2 bases outside the gene matches. Per germline, CDR1 SGDLS and CDR2 YYNGEE. This CDR3 is CASSVTGGQETQYF. CDR3 DNA sequence: TGTGCCAGCAGCGTCACAGGGGGGCAAGAGACCCAGTACTTC.

There are many counts of this clonotype. The chain employs TRBV9 and TRBJ2-2; D is tentatively TRBD1 or TRBD2 (6 bases each). Per the germline V gene, CDR1 is SGDLS and CDR2 is YYNGEE. This CDR3 region has 13 residues. CDR3 region: CAGGRAGTGELFF. The CDR3, as DNA: TGTGCGGGGGGCAGGGCGGGCACCGGGGAGCTGTTTTTT.

By sample share, this clonotype is medium-sized (0.01 to 0.1%). V usage is TRBV9 and J usage is TRBJ1-5; D uncertain. Germline-derived CDR1 and CDR2 are SGDLS and YYNGEE. The CDR3 has 15 amino acids. Trimming took 0 bases from V and 4 from J, leaving 11 bases between them. CDR3 sequence: CASSVGAGANQPQHF. DNA for the CDR3: TGTGCCAGCAGCGTAGGGGCAGGTGCAAATCAGCCCCAGCATTTT.